One sample yielded the 21 T cell receptor beta chains listed below, sequenced in a study of early T cells in non-severe SARS-CoV-2 infection. TCRdb used MiXCR to reprocess the 5' RACE reads, holding one entry per CDR3 protein. The table has 69,000 or so distinct CDR3 sequences, about 13% seen once. What was sequenced was whole blood. The source of these receptors is an adult who was a healthcare worker with PCR-confirmed SARS-CoV-2 infection or an uninfected control (not recorded which).

The sample holds many counts of this clonotype. The rearrangement links TRBV6-2 or TRBV6-3 to TRBJ1-4; weak D call: TRBD1 (6 bases). The germline gives CDR1 MNHEY, CDR2 SVGEGT. V gave up 6 bases and J gave up 0 bases, with 14 bases separating them. CDR3 length: 16 residues. CDR3 amino acids: CASSHREGPTNEKLFF. CDR3 in DNA: TGTGCCAGCAGCCACAGGGAGGGCCCAACTAATGAAAAACTGTTTTTT.

The chain is built from TRBV7-2 and TRBJ1-2; unclear D gene. V was pared by 1 base and J by 6 bases, with 12 bases between. The CDR3 length is 14 residues. Germline V gene data show CDR1 as SGHTA and CDR2 as FQGNSA. The CDR3 loop is CASSLGRLGNGYTF. For the CDR3, the DNA is TGTGCCAGCAGCTTAGGCAGGCTGGGGAATGGCTACACCTTC.

This clonotype was detected ten times or more. The V call is TRBV14, the J call TRBJ2-5, with D unclear. This CDR3 is 13 amino acids long. Trimming left V 1 base short and J 5 bases short, with 8 bases between. Germline-derived CDR1 and CDR2 are SGHDN and FVKESK. The DNA for the CDR3 is TGTGCCAGCAGCCAAGTGGTAATGGAGACCCAGTACTTC. Its protein product is CASSQVVMETQYF.

This clonotype was detected many times. The V and J genes are TRBV12-3 or TRBV12-4 and TRBJ2-1; D is possibly TRBD1 (5 bases). V lost 2 bases and J 11 bases, leaving 19 bases between the germline ends. The CDR3 consists of 15 residues. The CDR3 sequence: CASSLKTGPRVQQFF. The CDR3 nucleotides read TGTGCCAGCAGTTTAAAAACAGGCCCACGAGTCCAGCAGTTCTTC.

The chain is built from TRBV4-3 and TRBJ1-2, with D unresolved. Trimming took off 4 bases at V and 4 bases at J, with 16 bases between the two ends. CDR1 LGHNA and CDR2 YSLEER come from the germline V gene. This CDR3 contains 15 residues. CDR3 residues: CASSLLMRAGYGYTF. Written as DNA, the CDR3 is TGCGCCAGCAGCCTCCTGATGAGGGCCGGCTATGGCTACACCTTC.

This clonotype was counted many times. The chain employs TRBV18 and TRBJ1-5; no clear D. Germline V gene lookup returns CDR1 KGHSH and CDR2 LQKENI. This CDR3 comprises 14 residues. V gave up 2 bases and J gave up 7 bases, with 12 bases separating them. The CDR3 is CASSPEESGQPQHF. The CDR3 DNA reads TGTGCCAGCTCACCAGAAGAATCCGGCCAGCCCCAGCATTTT.

This chain joins TRBV20-1 and TRBJ2-7; 8 bases align to TRBD2. Trimming took 6 bases from V and 1 from J; bases not matched to a gene: 5. The V gene's germline CDR1 is DFQATT and CDR2 SNEGSKA (reference sequence). The CDR3 extends over 13 amino acids. The CDR3 coding sequence is TGCAGTGCCCGAGCGGGGGTTTCCTACGAGCAGTACTTC. Translation: CSARAGVSYEQYF.

The chain links TRBV12-3 or TRBV12-4 to TRBJ2-7; D ambiguous. The CDR3 runs to 13 residues. V dropped 6 bases and J dropped 2 bases, with 11 bases sitting between them. The CDR3: CASRRHGAYEQYF. The CDR3 DNA follows: TGTGCCAGCAGACGTCACGGAGCCTACGAGCAGTACTTC.

This clonotype showed up just once. It may be a read error: a sequence one base away is much more abundant. The chain is built from TRBV7-9 and TRBJ1-4; D not certain. Germline V lookup: CDR1 SEHNR, CDR2 FQNEAQ (reference sequence). Between the trimmed V and J ends, which lost 3 bases and 8 bases, there was a span of 4 bases. The CDR3 sequence is 11 residues long. This chain's CDR3 is CASSFGEKLFF. As DNA, the CDR3 is TGTGCCAGCAGCTTCGGGGAAAAACTGTTTTTT.

The rearrangement joins TRBV11-1 to TRBJ1-6; weak D call: TRBD1 (5 bases). This CDR3 contains 13 residues. CDR1 and CDR2 from the germline V gene are SGHAT and FQDESV (reference sequence). The V gene lost 3 bases and the J gene lost 10 bases, with 10 bases spanning the gap. Here the CDR3 reads CASSLRGRSPLHF. CDR3 nucleotides: TGTGCCAGCAGCTTGAGGGGCAGGTCACCCCTCCACTTT.

This clonotype occurred many times. The chain joins TRBV21-1 to TRBJ2-7; the D segment call TRBD1 is taken from the table without a DNA check. TRBV21-1 is tagged as a pseudogene. This CDR3 has 12 amino acids. In DNA, the CDR3 is TGTGCCACCCGGTCGCTCTTCTACGAGCAGTACTTC. Protein: CATRSLFYEQYF.

In its sample, this clonotype was seen a few times. This chain connects TRBV4-3 to TRBJ1-4; possible D gene TRBD1, 5 bases. V was clipped by 0 bases and J by 8 bases, with 10 bases between them. There are 14 residues in the CDR3. Per germline, CDR1 LGHNA and CDR2 YSLEER. Written as DNA, the CDR3 is TGCGCCAGCAGCCAAGAACAGGCTCAGGAAAAACTGTTTTTT. Translating it yields CASSQEQAQEKLFF.

The sample holds many counts of this clonotype. The CDR3 nucleotides are TGTGCCAGCAGCCCACAGACAGGGCTTAATGAAAAACTGTTTTTT. The encoded protein is CASSPQTGLNEKLFF. The chain recombines TRBV7-9 with TRBJ1-4, with TRBD1 matching over 7 bases. CDR3 size: 15 residues. Germline values: CDR1 SEHNR, CDR2 FQNEAQ (reference sequence). After removal of 5 bases from V and 4 bases from J, the junction contained 7 bases not matched to a gene.

In its sample, this clonotype was seen many times. The CDR3 DNA reads TGCAGTGCTAGTTACAGGGGAAACACCATATATTTT. It specifies CSASYRGNTIYF. The rearrangement links TRBV20-1 to TRBJ1-3; D might be TRBD1 (5 bases). This CDR3 spans 12 amino acids. Trimming left V 3 bases short and J 4 bases short, with 7 bases between. Germline CDR1 is DFQATT and CDR2 is SNEGSKA (reference sequence).

This clonotype was picked up many times. The chain employs TRBV7-2 and TRBJ1-4; D is undetermined. CDR1 and CDR2 (germline): SGHTA, FQGNSA. There are 11 residues in the CDR3. Deletions cut 4 bases from V and 8 bases from J, with 5 bases between. The CDR3 is CASSYGEKLFF. CDR3 bases: TGTGCCAGCAGCTACGGGGAAAAACTGTTTTTT.

The V and J genes are TRBV9 and TRBJ2-7; D ambiguous. V was shortened by 0 bases and J by 5 bases, with 12 bases between the two germline ends. The germline V gene encodes CDR1 SGDLS and CDR2 YYNGEE. The CDR3 has 14 residues. Here the CDR3 DNA reads TGTGCCAGCAGCGTAGGGGTCAGTCTTGACGAGCAGTACTTC. This encodes CASSVGVSLDEQYF.

This clonotype was seen many times. The J gene is TRBJ2-3, the V gene TRBV28, with unresolved D. V was trimmed by 6 bases and J by 6 bases, leaving 7 bases between them. The CDR3 length is 11 residues. The V gene's germline CDR1 is MDHEN and CDR2 SYDVKM. The CDR3 bases are TGTGCCAGCAGGGAGAGGGATACGCAGTATTTT. This gives the protein CASRERDTQYF.

This clonotype was counted a few times. This chain joins TRBV29-1 and TRBJ2-2; TRBD1 matches at 8 bases. The CDR3 sequence is 14 residues long. Trimming cost V 4 bases and J 4 bases; bases outside gene matches: 5. CDR1 is SQVTM, CDR2 ANQGSEA, per germline. The CDR3 DNA is TGCAGCGTTGCCCCCGGGACAGGCACCGGGGAGCTGTTTTTT. Protein: CSVAPGTGTGELFF.

The genes are TRBV19 and TRBJ1-5; D ambiguous. Trimming removed 8 bases at V and 0 bases at J, with 5 bases between. This CDR3 has 12 residues. Germline lookup yields CDR1 LNHDA and CDR2 SQIVND (reference sequence). CDR3 amino acids: CASWISNQPQHF. The DNA for the CDR3 is TGTGCCAGTTGGATTAGCAATCAGCCCCAGCATTTT.

V is TRBV29-1 and J is TRBJ1-2, with a possible D match to TRBD1 (5 bases). The ends were cut back, 5 bases at V and 2 bases at J, with 6 bases in the middle. Germline V gene sequence: CDR1 SQVTM, CDR2 ANQGSEA. This CDR3 is 11 amino acids long. The CDR3 region is CSVPGNYGYTF. In DNA form, the CDR3 reads TGCAGCGTTCCAGGGAACTATGGCTACACCTTC.

A few counts support this clonotype. This chain joins TRBV6-1 and TRBJ1-4; D gene unclear. Germline assignment: CDR1 MNHNS and CDR2 SASEGT. The CDR3 contains 14 residues. V lost 3 bases and J 8 bases, leaving 13 bases between the germline ends. CDR3 DNA sequence: TGTGCCAGCAGTGATCTACCCCCCGTAGAAAAACTGTTTTTT. It translates to CASSDLPPVEKLFF.